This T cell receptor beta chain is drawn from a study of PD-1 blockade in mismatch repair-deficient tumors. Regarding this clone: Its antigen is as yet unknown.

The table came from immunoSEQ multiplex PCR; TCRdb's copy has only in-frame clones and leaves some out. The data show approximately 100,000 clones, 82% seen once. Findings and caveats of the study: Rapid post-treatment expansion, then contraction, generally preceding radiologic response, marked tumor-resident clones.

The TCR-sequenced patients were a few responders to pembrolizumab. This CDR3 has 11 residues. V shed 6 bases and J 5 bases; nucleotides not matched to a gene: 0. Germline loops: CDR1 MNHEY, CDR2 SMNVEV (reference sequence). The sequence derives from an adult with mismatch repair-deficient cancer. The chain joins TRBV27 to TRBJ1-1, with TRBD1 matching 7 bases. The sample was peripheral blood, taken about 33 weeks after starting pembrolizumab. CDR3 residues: CASRQGTEAFF. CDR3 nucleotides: TGTGCCAGCAGACAGGGGACTGAAGCTTTCTTT.